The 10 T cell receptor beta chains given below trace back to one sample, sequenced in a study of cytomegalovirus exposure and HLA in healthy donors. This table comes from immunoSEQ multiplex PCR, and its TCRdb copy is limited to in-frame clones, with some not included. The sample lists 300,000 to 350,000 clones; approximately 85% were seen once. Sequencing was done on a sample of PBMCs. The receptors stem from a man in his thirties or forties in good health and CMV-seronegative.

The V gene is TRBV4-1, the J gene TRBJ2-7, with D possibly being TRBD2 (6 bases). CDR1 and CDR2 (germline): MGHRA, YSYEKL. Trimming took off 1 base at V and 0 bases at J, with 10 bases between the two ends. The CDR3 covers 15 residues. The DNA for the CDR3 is TGCGCCAGCAGCCAAGGGAGCGGGTTCTCCTACGAGCAGTACTTC. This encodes CASSQGSGFSYEQYF.

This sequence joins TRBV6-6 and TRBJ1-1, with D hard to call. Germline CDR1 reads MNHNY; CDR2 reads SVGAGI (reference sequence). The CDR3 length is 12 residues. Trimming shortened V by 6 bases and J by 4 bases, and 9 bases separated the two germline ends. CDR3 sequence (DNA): TGTGCCAGCAGGAGGAGTGCCACTGAAGCTTTCTTT. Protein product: CASRRSATEAFF.

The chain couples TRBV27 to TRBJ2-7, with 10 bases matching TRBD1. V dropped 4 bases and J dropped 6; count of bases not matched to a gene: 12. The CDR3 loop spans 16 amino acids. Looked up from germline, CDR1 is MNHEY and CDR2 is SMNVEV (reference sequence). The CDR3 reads CASSSLQGTGVLEQYF. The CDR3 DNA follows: TGTGCCAGCAGTTCCTTGCAGGGGACAGGGGTTCTCGAGCAGTACTTC.

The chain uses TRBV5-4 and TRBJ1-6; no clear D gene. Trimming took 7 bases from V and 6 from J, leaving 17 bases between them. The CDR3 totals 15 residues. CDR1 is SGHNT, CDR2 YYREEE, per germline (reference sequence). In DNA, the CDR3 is TGTGCCAGCTTCCGTCACGGGGAGGGTAATTCACCCCTCCACTTT. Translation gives CASFRHGEGNSPLHF.

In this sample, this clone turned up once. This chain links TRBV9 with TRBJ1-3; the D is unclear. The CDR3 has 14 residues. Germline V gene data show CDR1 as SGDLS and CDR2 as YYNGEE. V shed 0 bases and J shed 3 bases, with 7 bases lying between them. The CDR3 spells CASSVVGDGNTIYF. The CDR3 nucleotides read TGTGCCAGCAGCGTAGTCGGAGATGGAAACACCATATATTTT.

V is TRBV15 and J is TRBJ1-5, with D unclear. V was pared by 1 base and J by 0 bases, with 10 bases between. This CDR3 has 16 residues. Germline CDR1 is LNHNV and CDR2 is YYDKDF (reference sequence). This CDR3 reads CATSRGVWSSNQPQHF. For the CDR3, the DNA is TGTGCCACCAGCAGAGGGGTTTGGAGTAGCAATCAGCCCCAGCATTTT.

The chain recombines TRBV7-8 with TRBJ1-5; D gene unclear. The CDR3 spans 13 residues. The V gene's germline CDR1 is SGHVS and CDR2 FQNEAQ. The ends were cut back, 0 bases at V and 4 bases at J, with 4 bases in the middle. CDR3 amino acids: CASSLASNQPQHF. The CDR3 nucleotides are TGTGCCAGCAGCTTAGCGTCTAATCAGCCCCAGCATTTT.

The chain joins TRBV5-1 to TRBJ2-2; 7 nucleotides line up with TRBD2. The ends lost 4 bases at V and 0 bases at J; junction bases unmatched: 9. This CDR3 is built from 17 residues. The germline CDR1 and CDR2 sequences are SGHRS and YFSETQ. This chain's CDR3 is CASSRVASGANTGELFF. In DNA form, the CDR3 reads TGCGCCAGCAGCCGGGTGGCTAGCGGAGCGAACACCGGGGAGCTGTTTTTT.

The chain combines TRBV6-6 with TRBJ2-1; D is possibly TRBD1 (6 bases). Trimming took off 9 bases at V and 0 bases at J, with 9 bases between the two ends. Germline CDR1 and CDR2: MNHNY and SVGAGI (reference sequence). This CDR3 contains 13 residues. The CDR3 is CASQDSSYNEQFF. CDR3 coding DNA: TGTGCCAGTCAGGACAGCTCCTACAATGAGCAGTTCTTC.

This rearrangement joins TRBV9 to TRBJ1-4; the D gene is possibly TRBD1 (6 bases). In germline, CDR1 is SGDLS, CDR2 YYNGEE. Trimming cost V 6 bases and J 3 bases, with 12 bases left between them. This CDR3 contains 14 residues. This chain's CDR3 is CASTEGQSNEKLFF. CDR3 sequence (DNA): TGTGCCAGCACCGAAGGACAGTCTAATGAAAAACTGTTTTTT. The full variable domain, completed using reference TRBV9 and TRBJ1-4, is DSGVTQTPKHLITATGQRVTLRCSPRSGDLSVYWYQQSLDQGLQFLIQYYNGEERAKGNILERFSAQQFPDLHSELNLSSLELGDSALYFCASTEGQSNEKLFFGSGTQLSVL.